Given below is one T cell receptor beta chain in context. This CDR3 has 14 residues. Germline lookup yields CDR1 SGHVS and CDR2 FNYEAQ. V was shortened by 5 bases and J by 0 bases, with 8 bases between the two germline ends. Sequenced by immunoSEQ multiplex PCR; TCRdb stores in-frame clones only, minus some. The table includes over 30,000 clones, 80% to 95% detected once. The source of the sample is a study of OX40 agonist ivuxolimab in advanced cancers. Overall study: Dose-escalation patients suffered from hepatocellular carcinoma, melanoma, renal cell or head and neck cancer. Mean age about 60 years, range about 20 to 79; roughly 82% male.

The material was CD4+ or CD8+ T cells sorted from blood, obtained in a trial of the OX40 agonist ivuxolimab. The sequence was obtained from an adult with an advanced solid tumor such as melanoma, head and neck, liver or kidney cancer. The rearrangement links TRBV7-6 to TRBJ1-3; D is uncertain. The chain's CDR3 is CASSPSVSGNTIYF. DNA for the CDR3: TGTGCCAGCAGCCCGAGCGTCTCTGGAAACACCATATATTTT.